The 26 T cell receptor beta chains presented below share a single source sample, sequenced in a study of blood T cell repertoires in COVID-19. Here immunoSEQ multiplex PCR was the method, and the copy in TCRdb shows in-frame clones only, minus some. The top ten clones hold about 9.3% of a sample with about 250,000 clones, roughly 85% of them seen once. Specimen: PBMCs or T cells enriched from blood (not recorded which). The receptors here all came from a woman aged 45-59 years with acute COVID-19.

The chain combines TRBV19 with TRBJ2-7; 8 nucleotides line up with TRBD1. Germline V gene sequence: CDR1 LNHDA, CDR2 SQIVND (reference sequence). Trimming removed 3 bases from V and 6 bases from J; junction bases left unmatched: 7. CDR3 size: 14 residues. CDR3 DNA: TGTGCCAGTAGTATTCTAGGACAGGGCAGCGAGCAGTACTTC. This gives the protein CASSILGQGSEQYF. The entire variable domain, with the rest obtained from reference TRBV19 and TRBJ2-7, is as follows: DGGITQSPKYLFRKEGQNVTLSCEQNLNHDAMYWYRQDPGQGLRLIYYSQIVNDFQKGDIAEGYSVSREKKESFPLTVTSAQKNPTAFYLCASSILGQGSEQYFGPGTRLTVT.

The V gene is TRBV6-6, the J gene TRBJ1-1; 8 nucleotides match TRBD1. CDR1 and CDR2 from the germline V gene are MNHNY and SVGAGI (reference sequence). Germline trimming cut 2 bases from V and 4 bases from J; bases unmatched to any gene: 6. The CDR3 has 15 amino acids. The CDR3 sequence: CASSYPDRAITEAFF. The CDR3 bases are TGTGCCAGCAGTTACCCGGACAGGGCGATCACTGAAGCTTTCTTT.

CDR3 coding DNA: TGTGCCAGCAGCTTTCGCGGAGTAGGGGATACTGAAGCTTTCTTT. Translation: CASSFRGVGDTEAFF. This rearrangement joins TRBV5-6 to TRBJ1-1; tentatively, D is TRBD1 (5 bases). CDR1 is SGHDT and CDR2 is YYEEEE in the germline V gene. The V end was cut by 2 bases, the J end by 5 bases, with 16 bases between. The CDR3 length is 15 residues.

V is TRBV5-4 and J is TRBJ1-2; 7 bases line up with TRBD1. Germline V lookup: CDR1 SGHNT, CDR2 YYREEE (reference sequence). This CDR3 spans 14 amino acids. The ends lost 4 bases at V and 3 bases at J; junction bases unmatched: 6. The CDR3 DNA follows: TGTGCCAGCAGCCCGCCCACAGGGGACTATGGCTACACCTTC. Translating gives CASSPPTGDYGYTF.

In its sample, this clone was seen many times. One end of the junction varies from germline; a read error may be responsible. This chain uses TRBV5-4 with TRBJ1-1, with 8 bases lining up with TRBD1. This CDR3 has 13 residues. CDR1 SGHNT and CDR2 YYREEE come from the germline V gene (reference sequence). Written as DNA, the CDR3 is TGTGCCAGCCGCTTTACAGGGGGCACTGAAGCTTTCTTT. Its protein is CASRFTGGTEAFF.

J is TRBJ2-3 and V is TRBV5-5; 14 nucleotides match TRBD2. Germline trimming cut 4 bases from V and 2 bases from J; bases unmatched to any gene: 12. Germline V lookup: CDR1 SGHKS, CDR2 YYEKEE (reference sequence). This CDR3 region has 19 residues. The CDR3 spells CASSPGLAGGPTHTDTQYF. The CDR3 nucleotides are TGTGCCAGCAGCCCAGGACTAGCGGGGGGACCGACGCACACAGATACGCAGTATTTT.

The genes are TRBV2 and TRBJ1-5; 7 bases agree with TRBD1. The junction had 11 bases not matched to a gene; V was cut back by 8 bases and J by 7 bases. The CDR3 is 14 residues long. Germline lookup yields CDR1 SNHLY and CDR2 FYNNEI. The CDR3 sequence: CASDREGAAQPQHF. CDR3 bases: TGTGCCAGCGATCGGGAGGGGGCGGCCCAGCCCCAGCATTTT.

The rearrangement joins TRBV10-1 to TRBJ2-1; TRBD1 might be the D (6 bases). From germline, CDR1 is WNHNN and CDR2 SYGVQD (reference sequence). The germline V and J ends were trimmed by 9 bases and 1 base, with 28 bases remaining between them. The CDR3 is 19 amino acids. The CDR3 loop reads CARLLFGNYGRGSYNEQFF. The DNA for the CDR3 is TGCGCCAGACTTCTGTTTGGGAATTACGGCAGGGGTTCCTACAATGAGCAGTTCTTC.

This clone was seen a handful of times. The chain joins TRBV5-1 to TRBJ2-7, with 14 positions matching TRBD2. The CDR3 has 16 residues. Trimming cost V 4 bases and J 6 bases; bases outside gene matches: 9. Germline V gives CDR1 SGHRS, CDR2 YFSETQ. CDR3 bases: TGCGCCAGCAGCCCGAGGACTAGCGGGGGGATGGGCGAGCAGTACTTC. Its translation: CASSPRTSGGMGEQYF.

The V call is TRBV4-3, the J call TRBJ1-1; the D is unclear. V was pared by 4 bases and J by 5 bases, with 14 bases between. CDR1 is LGHNA, CDR2 YSLEER, per germline. The CDR3 extends over 14 amino acids. CDR3 sequence (DNA): TGCGCCAGCAGCCTTGTAGGCGGGCGTACTGAAGCTTTCTTT. Amino acids: CASSLVGGRTEAFF.

The rearrangement joins TRBV7-9 to TRBJ2-1, with no clear D. Germline CDR1 SEHNR, CDR2 FQNEAQ (reference sequence). The CDR3 extends over 14 amino acids. Trimming left V 1 base short and J 4 bases short, with 8 bases between. The CDR3 spells CASSLVTLYNEQFF. In DNA form, the CDR3 reads TGTGCCAGCAGCTTAGTTACTTTATACAATGAGCAGTTCTTC.

This chain connects TRBV7-8 to TRBJ1-1, with 7 bases aligning to TRBD1. The V and J ends lost 1 base and 3 bases, in that order; junction bases with no gene match: 14. This CDR3 spans 18 amino acids. Germline V gene lookup returns CDR1 SGHVS and CDR2 FQNEAQ. CDR3 region: CASSLEGSRGLGDTEAFF. The CDR3 region has the DNA TGTGCCAGCAGCTTAGAAGGCAGCAGGGGGTTAGGAGACACTGAAGCTTTCTTT.

The chain has TRBV10-3 and TRBJ2-6; possible D gene TRBD1, 6 bases. The CDR3 covers 17 residues. Germline loops: CDR1 ENHRY, CDR2 SYGVKD. V gave up 2 bases and J gave up 1 base, with 12 bases separating them. CDR3 sequence reads: CAISETTGWSGANVLTF. The DNA for the CDR3 is TGTGCCATCAGTGAGACCACAGGGTGGTCTGGGGCCAACGTCCTGACTTTC.

The chain carries TRBV11-3 and TRBJ2-1; tentatively, D is TRBD1 (6 bases). The CDR3 length is 16 residues. Trimming removed 5 bases at V and 6 bases at J, with 20 bases between. Germline lookup yields CDR1 SGHNT and CDR2 YENEEA. The chain's CDR3 is CASSLQTGLFSNEQFF. CDR3 bases: TGTGCCAGCAGCCTTCAGACAGGCCTGTTCTCCAATGAGCAGTTCTTC.

This rearrangement joins TRBV27 to TRBJ2-3, with 12 bases lining up with TRBD2. The CDR3 totals 15 residues. Germline V gene data show CDR1 as MNHEY and CDR2 as SMNVEV (reference sequence). The V segment lost 5 bases and the J segment 4 bases; nucleotides outside the gene matches: 4. The CDR3 protein is CASSPSGGAADTQYF. DNA of the CDR3: TGTGCCAGCAGTCCTAGCGGGGGGGCAGCAGATACGCAGTATTTT.

This chain connects TRBV25-1 to TRBJ2-1, with 11 bases fitting TRBD2. This CDR3 has 17 residues. V shed 8 bases, J shed 5 bases, and the junction held 14 bases outside the gene matches. The germline gives CDR1 MGHDK, CDR2 SYGVNS. CDR3 sequence (DNA): TGTGCCAGCGGCCTAGCGGGGGGAACTCAAAAGAACAATGAGCAGTTCTTC. The encoded protein is CASGLAGGTQKNNEQFF.

J is TRBJ1-1 and V is TRBV30; 12 bases align to TRBD1. Germline V CDR1 and CDR2: GTSNPN, SVGIG (reference sequence). V shed 1 base, J shed 4 bases, and the junction held 13 bases outside the gene matches. This CDR3 spans 18 amino acids. In nucleotides, the CDR3 is TGTGCCTGGAGTGGTCTGGGACAGGGGGCAAAGGGTGGCACTGAAGCTTTCTTT. It encodes CAWSGLGQGAKGGTEAFF.

The genes are TRBV18 and TRBJ1-5; possibly TRBD1 for D (5 bases). The CDR3 has 16 amino acids. With 3 bases removed from V and 0 bases from J, the gap between germline ends came to 12 bases. Germline CDR1 KGHSH, CDR2 LQKENI. In DNA, the CDR3 is TGTGCCAGCTCACCCCGACAGCACCATAGCAATCAGCCCCAGCATTTT. This translates into CASSPRQHHSNQPQHF.

The rearrangement uses TRBV10-3 and TRBJ1-2; D remains ambiguous. Germline V lookup: CDR1 ENHRY, CDR2 SYGVKD. The V end was cut by 6 bases, the J end by 1 base, with 12 bases between. This CDR3 comprises 14 residues. CDR3 region: CAIRNPGFNYGYTF. Written as DNA, the CDR3 is TGTGCCATCAGGAACCCAGGATTTAACTATGGCTACACCTTC.

This chain uses TRBV24-1 with TRBJ2-5; weak D call: TRBD1 (6 bases). The germline CDR1 and CDR2 sequences are KGHDR and SFDVKD. The CDR3 totals 15 residues. V was shortened by 3 bases and J by 5 bases, with 15 bases between the two germline ends. The CDR3 protein is CATSDGQGRGETQYF. The CDR3 DNA reads TGTGCCACCAGTGATGGGCAGGGGCGAGGGGAGACCCAGTACTTC.

The chain has TRBV29-1 and TRBJ1-2; a possible D gene is TRBD1 (6 bases). The germline V gene encodes CDR1 SQVTM and CDR2 ANQGSEA. There are 15 residues in the CDR3. V lost 3 bases to trimming and J lost 4 bases, with 18 bases between them. CDR3: CSVDVAGEGVYGYTF. CDR3 bases: TGCAGCGTTGATGTGGCAGGGGAAGGTGTCTATGGCTACACCTTC.

The genes are TRBV3-1 (or the pseudogene TRBV3-2) and TRBJ1-2; D gene unclear. The V end was cut by 4 bases, the J end by 7 bases, with 16 bases between. This CDR3 is built from 14 residues. The germline V gene encodes CDR1 LGHDT and CDR2 YNNKEL (reference sequence). The CDR3 sequence: CASSPVRVLVGYTF. The CDR3 DNA follows: TGTGCCAGCAGCCCCGTGAGGGTTCTTGTTGGCTACACCTTC.

This chain uses TRBV20-1 with TRBJ1-1; D is perhaps TRBD1 (5 bases). From germline, CDR1 is DFQATT and CDR2 SNEGSKA (reference sequence). V was pared by 3 bases and J by 1 base, with 12 bases between. The CDR3 has 14 residues. The CDR3 nucleotides are TGCAGTGCTAGTGCTGGCGGGGGGAACACTGAAGCTTTCTTT. This translates into CSASAGGGNTEAFF.

This chain uses TRBV12-3 or TRBV12-4 with TRBJ1-3, with unresolved D. This CDR3 spans 12 amino acids. Trimming removed 5 bases from V and 11 bases from J, with 13 bases in between. This chain's CDR3 is CASSPQLVPIYF. For the CDR3, the DNA is TGTGCCAGCAGTCCCCAACTTGTCCCCATATATTTT.

This clone was seen just once. The chain joins TRBV12-3 or TRBV12-4 to TRBJ1-2, with 7 bases identical to TRBD1. This CDR3 is 11 amino acids long. V lost 5 bases and J lost 8; bases outside the gene matches: 2. CDR3 amino acids: CASSTGVGYTF. The CDR3, as DNA: TGTGCCAGCAGTACAGGGGTGGGCTACACCTTC.

This sequence joins TRBV12-3 or TRBV12-4 and TRBJ1-1; D perhaps matches TRBD1 (5 bases). V gave up 8 bases and J gave up 6 bases, with 16 bases separating them. The CDR3 is 13 amino acids. The DNA of the CDR3 is TGTGCCAGCGGGGGACTTTCCACCGCTGAAGCTTTCTTT. Translated: CASGGLSTAEAFF.